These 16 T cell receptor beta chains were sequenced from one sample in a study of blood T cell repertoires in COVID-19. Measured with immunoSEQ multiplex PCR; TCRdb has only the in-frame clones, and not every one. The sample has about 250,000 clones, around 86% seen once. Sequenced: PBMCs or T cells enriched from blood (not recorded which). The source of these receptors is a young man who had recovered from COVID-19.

The CDR3 sequence: CASSVTGAASYEQYF. The CDR3, as DNA: TGTGCCAGCAGCGTTACAGGGGCCGCTTCCTACGAGCAGTACTTC. The chain joins TRBV5-4 to TRBJ2-7, with 7 bases aligning to TRBD1. V trimming: 4 bases; J trimming: 1 base; junction bases outside the gene matches: 8. This CDR3 region has 15 residues. Germline values: CDR1 SGHNT, CDR2 YYREEE (reference sequence).

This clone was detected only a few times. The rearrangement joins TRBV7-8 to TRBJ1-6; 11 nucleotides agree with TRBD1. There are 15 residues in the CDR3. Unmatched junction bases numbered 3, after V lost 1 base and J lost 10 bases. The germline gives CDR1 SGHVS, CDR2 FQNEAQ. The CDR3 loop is CASSLGGQGGSPLHF. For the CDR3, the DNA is TGTGCCAGCAGCTTAGGGGGACAGGGGGGATCACCCCTCCACTTT.

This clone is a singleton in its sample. CDR3: CASIRSEGANVLTF. The CDR3, as DNA: TGTGCCAGCATTAGGAGCGAGGGGGCCAACGTCCTGACTTTC. The chain couples TRBV5-5 to TRBJ2-6; D remains ambiguous. Germline CDR1 is SGHKS and CDR2 is YYEKEE (reference sequence). The CDR3 sequence is 14 residues long. V lost 6 bases and J lost 4, with 11 bases in between.

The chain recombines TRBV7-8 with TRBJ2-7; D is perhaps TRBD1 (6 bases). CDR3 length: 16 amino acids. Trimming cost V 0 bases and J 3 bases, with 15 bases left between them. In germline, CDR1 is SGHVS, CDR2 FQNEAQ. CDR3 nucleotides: TGTGCCAGCAGCTTAGCGCACGGGCAGGGGATCTACGAGCAGTACTTC. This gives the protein CASSLAHGQGIYEQYF. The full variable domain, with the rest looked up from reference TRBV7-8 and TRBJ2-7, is GAGVSQSPRYKVAKRGQDVALRCDPISGHVSLFWYQQALGQGPEFLTYFQNEAQLDKSGLPSDRFFAERPEGSVSTLKIQRTQQEDSAVYLCASSLAHGQGIYEQYFGPGTRLTVT.

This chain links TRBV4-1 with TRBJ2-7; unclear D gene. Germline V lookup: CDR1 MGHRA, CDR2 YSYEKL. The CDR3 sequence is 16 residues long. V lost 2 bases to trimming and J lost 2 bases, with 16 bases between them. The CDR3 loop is CASSQQIQYLAYEQYF. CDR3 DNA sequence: TGCGCCAGCAGCCAACAGATCCAGTATCTAGCCTACGAGCAGTACTTC.

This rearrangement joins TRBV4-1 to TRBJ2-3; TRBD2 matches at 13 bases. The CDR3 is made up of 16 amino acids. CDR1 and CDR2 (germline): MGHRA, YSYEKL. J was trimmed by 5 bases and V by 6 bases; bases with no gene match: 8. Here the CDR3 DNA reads TGCGCCAGCAGACTCTGGACTAGCGGGAGAGGAGATACGCAGTATTTT. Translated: CASRLWTSGRGDTQYF.

As DNA, the CDR3 is TGCAGCGTTGAAAGGGACAGGCACACTGAAGCTTTCTTT. Amino acids: CSVERDRHTEAFF. V gene TRBV29-1 combines with J gene TRBJ1-1; 8 nucleotides align to TRBD1. The CDR3 extends over 13 amino acids. Looked up from germline, CDR1 is SQVTM and CDR2 is ANQGSEA. Losses at the gene ends were 2 bases for V and 3 bases for J; bases not matched to a gene: 2. The variable domain in full, completed from reference TRBV29-1 and TRBJ1-1, reads SAVISQKPSRDICQRGTSLTIQCQVDSQVTMMFWYRQQPGQSLTLIATANQGSEATYESGFVIDKFPISRPNLTFSTLTVSNMSPEDSSIYLCSVERDRHTEAFFGQGTRLTVV.

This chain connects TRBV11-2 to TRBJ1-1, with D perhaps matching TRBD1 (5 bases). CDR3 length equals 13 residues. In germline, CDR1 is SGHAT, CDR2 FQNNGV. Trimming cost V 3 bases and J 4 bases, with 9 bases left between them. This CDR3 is CASSFRGTTEAFF. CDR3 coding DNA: TGTGCCAGCAGCTTTAGGGGTACCACTGAAGCTTTCTTT. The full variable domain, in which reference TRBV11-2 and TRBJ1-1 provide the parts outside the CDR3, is EAGVAQSPRYKIIEKRQSVAFWCNPISGHATLYWYQQILGQGPKLLIQFQNNGVVDDSQLPKDRFSAERLKGVDSTLKIQPAKLEDSAVYLCASSFRGTTEAFFGQGTRLTVV.

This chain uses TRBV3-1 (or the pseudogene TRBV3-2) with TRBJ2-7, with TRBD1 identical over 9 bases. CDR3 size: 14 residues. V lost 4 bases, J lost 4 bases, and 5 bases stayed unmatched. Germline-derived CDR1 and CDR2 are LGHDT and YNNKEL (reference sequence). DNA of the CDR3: TGTGCCAGCAGCCGCGGGACAGGGTTATACGAGCAGTACTTC. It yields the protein CASSRGTGLYEQYF.

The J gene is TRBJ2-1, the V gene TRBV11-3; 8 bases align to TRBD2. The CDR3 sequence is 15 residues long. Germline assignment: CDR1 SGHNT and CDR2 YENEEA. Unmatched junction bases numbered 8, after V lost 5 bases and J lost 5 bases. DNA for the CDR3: TGTGCCAGCAGCCCGTTAGCGGGAAAGGACAATGAGCAGTTCTTC. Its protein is CASSPLAGKDNEQFF.

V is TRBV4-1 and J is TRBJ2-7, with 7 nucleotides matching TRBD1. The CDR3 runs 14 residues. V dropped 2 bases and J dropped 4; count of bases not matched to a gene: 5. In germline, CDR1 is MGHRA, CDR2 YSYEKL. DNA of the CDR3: TGCGCCAGCAGCCAAAACAGGGGACCGTACGAGCAGTACTTC. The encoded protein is CASSQNRGPYEQYF.

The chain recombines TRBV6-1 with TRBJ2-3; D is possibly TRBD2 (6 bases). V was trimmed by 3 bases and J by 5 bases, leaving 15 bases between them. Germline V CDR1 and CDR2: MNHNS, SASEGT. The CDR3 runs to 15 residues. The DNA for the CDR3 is TGTGCCAGCAGTGATTGGGCGGGGACGGGAGATACGCAGTATTTT. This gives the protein CASSDWAGTGDTQYF.

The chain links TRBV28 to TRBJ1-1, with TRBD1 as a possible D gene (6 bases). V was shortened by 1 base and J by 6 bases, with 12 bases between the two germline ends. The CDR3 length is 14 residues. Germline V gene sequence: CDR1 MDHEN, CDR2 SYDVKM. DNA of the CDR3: TGTGCCAGCAGTTTATTGGTACAGGGAGCTGAAGCTTTCTTT. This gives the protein CASSLLVQGAEAFF.

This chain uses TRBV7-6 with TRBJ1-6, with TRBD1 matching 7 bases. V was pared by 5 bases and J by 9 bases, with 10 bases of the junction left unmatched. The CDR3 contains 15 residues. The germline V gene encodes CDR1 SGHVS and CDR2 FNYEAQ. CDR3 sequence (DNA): TGTGCCAGCAGCGCAGACAGGGCGAGAGTTTCACCCCTCCACTTT. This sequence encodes CASSADRARVSPLHF.

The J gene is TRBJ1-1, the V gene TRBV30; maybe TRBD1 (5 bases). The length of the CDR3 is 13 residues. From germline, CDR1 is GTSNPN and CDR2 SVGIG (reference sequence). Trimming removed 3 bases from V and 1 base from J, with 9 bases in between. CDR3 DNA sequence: TGTGCCTGGAGGGCGCAGGGGAACACTGAAGCTTTCTTT. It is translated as CAWRAQGNTEAFF.

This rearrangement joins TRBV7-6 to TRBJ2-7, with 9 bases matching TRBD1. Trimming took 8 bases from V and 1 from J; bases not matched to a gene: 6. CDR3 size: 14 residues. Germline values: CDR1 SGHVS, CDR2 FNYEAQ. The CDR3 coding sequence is TGTGCCAGCCGAAACGGGACAGGGTCCTACGAGCAGTACTTC. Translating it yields CASRNGTGSYEQYF. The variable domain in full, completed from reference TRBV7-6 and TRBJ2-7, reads GAGVSQSPRYKVTKRGQDVALRCDPISGHVSLYWYRQALGQGPEFLTYFNYEAQQDKSGLPNDRFSAERPEGSISTLTIQRTEQRDSAMYRCASRNGTGSYEQYFGPGTRLTVT.